The entry below gives a single T cell receptor (beta chain) sequence along with its context. From germline, CDR1 is MNHEY and CDR2 SMNVEV (reference sequence). V lost 8 bases and J lost 6, with 9 bases in between. The CDR3 runs to 11 residues. The source of the sample is a study of immune evolution from preneoplasia to lung adenocarcinoma. Some clones are missing from TCRdb's copy, which holds only in-frame ones; the method was immunoSEQ multiplex PCR. The sample has about 4,900 clones; 76% are singletons. The receptor comes from a person aged 70 to 79 with lung adenocarcinoma. The chain carries TRBV27 and TRBJ2-3; the D gene is possibly TRBD1 (6 bases). Material for sequencing was FFPE minimally invasive lung adenocarcinoma tissue. The chain's CDR3 is CASYTGDTQYF. DNA for the CDR3: TGTGCCAGCTATACAGGGGATACGCAGTATTTT.